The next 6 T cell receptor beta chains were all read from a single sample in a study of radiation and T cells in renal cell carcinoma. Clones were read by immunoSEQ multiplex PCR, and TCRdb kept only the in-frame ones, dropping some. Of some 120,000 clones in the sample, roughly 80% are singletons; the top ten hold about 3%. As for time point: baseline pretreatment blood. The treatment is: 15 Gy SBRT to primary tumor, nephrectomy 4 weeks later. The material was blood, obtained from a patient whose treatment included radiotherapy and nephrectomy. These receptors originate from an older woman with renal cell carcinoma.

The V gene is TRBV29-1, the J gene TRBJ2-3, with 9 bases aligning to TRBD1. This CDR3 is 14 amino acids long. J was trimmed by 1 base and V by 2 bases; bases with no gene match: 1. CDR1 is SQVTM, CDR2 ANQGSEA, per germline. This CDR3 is CSVERDRGTDTQYF. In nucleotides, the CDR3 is TGCAGCGTTGAACGGGACAGGGGCACAGATACGCAGTATTTT.

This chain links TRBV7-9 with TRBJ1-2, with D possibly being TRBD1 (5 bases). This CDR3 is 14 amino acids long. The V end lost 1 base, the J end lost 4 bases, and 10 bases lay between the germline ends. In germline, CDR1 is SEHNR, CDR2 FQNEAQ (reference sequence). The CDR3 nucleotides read TGTGCCAGCAGCTTAGAAGGGGTTAGCTATGGCTACACCTTC. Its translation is CASSLEGVSYGYTF.

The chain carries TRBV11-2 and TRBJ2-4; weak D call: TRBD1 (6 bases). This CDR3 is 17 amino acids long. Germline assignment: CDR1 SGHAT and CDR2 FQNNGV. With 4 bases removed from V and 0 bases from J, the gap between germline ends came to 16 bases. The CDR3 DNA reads TGTGCCAGCAGCTCCCTCGAGACAGGAATAGCCAAAAACATTCAGTACTTC. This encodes CASSSLETGIAKNIQYF.

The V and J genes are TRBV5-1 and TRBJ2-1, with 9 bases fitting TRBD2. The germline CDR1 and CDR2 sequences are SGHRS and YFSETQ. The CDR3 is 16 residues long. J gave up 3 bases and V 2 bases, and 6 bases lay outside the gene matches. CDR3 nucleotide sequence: TGCGCCAGCAGCTTTGTGGCTAGCGGGAACTACAATGAGCAGTTCTTC. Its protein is CASSFVASGNYNEQFF.

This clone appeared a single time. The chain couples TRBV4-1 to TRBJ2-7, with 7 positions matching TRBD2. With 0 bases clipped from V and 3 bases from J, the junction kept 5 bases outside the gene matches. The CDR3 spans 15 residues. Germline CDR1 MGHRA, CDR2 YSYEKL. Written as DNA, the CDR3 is TGCGCCAGCAGCCAAGATGAAGGGAGGGACTACGAGCAGTACTTC. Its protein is CASSQDEGRDYEQYF.

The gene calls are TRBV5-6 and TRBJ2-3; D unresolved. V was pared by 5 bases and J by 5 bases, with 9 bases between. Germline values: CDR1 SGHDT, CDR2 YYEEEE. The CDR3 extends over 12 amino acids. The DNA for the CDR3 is TGTGCCAGCAGGGCAGGCCGAGATACGCAGTATTTT. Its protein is CASRAGRDTQYF.